These 6 T cell receptor beta chains originate from one sample sequenced in a study of T cell responses to AZD1222 COVID-19 vaccine. Profiled with immunoSEQ multiplex PCR; TCRdb holds only in-frame clones, not every one. The table records over 110,000 clones, roughly 91% of them present only once. Sequenced here: peripheral blood, sampled on day 0 of AZD1222 vaccination. These receptor sequences come from an adult in good health.

The chain recombines TRBV7-2 with TRBJ2-3; TRBD1 agrees at 9 bases. Trimming at V came to 3 bases and at J to 3 bases, leaving 10 bases not matched to a gene. The CDR3 is 17 residues long. Germline assignment: CDR1 SGHTA and CDR2 FQGNSA. This CDR3 reads CASSLGPDRGRTDTQYF. The CDR3 DNA is TGTGCCAGCAGCTTGGGTCCCGACAGGGGGAGGACAGATACGCAGTATTTT.

The rearrangement joins TRBV7-8 to TRBJ1-5, with D hard to call. CDR1 and CDR2 (germline): SGHVS, FQNEAQ. Trimming took 3 bases from V and 0 from J, leaving 9 bases between them. The CDR3 loop spans 15 amino acids. The DNA of the CDR3 is TGTGCCAGCAGCTTCTCCCCTTATAGCAATCAGCCCCAGCATTTT. Amino acids: CASSFSPYSNQPQHF.

The chain is built from TRBV25-1 and TRBJ1-1; D gene uncertain. The V and J ends lost 4 bases and 4 bases respectively, with 10 bases between them. From germline, CDR1 is MGHDK and CDR2 SYGVNS. The CDR3 runs 13 residues. The CDR3 reads CASSGGWGTEAFF. Written as DNA, the CDR3 is TGTGCCAGCAGTGGAGGTTGGGGCACTGAAGCTTTCTTT.

The chain's CDR3 is CASRQSRTYNSPLHF. In nucleotides, the CDR3 is TGTGCCAGCCGACAGAGCAGGACCTATAATTCACCCCTCCACTTT. The J gene is TRBJ1-6, the V gene TRBV6-5, with D perhaps TRBD1 (5 bases). The CDR3 sequence is 15 residues long. Trimming pared 8 bases from V and 2 bases from J, leaving 13 bases between. Per germline, CDR1 MNHEY and CDR2 SVGAGI.

The rearrangement uses TRBV7-8 and TRBJ1-1; TRBD1 matches at 7 bases. Per germline, CDR1 SGHVS and CDR2 FQNEAQ. CDR3 length equals 14 residues. V was pared by 1 base and J by 4 bases, with 3 bases of the junction left unmatched. Written as DNA, the CDR3 is TGTGCCAGCAGCTTAGAGACAGGGCTCACTGAAGCTTTCTTT. It yields the protein CASSLETGLTEAFF.

The V gene is TRBV29-1, the J gene TRBJ2-2; 10 bases align to TRBD1. This CDR3 contains 17 residues. Germline V gene data show CDR1 as SQVTM and CDR2 as ANQGSEA. Trimming at V came to 6 bases and at J to 4 bases, leaving 14 bases not matched to a gene. CDR3 DNA sequence: TGCAGCGTACTTGGAGGGGGGGGGACAGGGGTCACCGGGGAGCTGTTTTTT. Translating gives CSVLGGGGTGVTGELFF.